These T cell receptor beta chains were read from a single sample in a study of molecular identifiers for immune sequencing clone quantification. Each CDR3 protein gets one entry after TCRdb re-called the PCR reads with MiXCR. Of about half a million distinct CDR3 sequences detected, roughly 23% appear once; the ten largest clones hold about 0.8%. Sequencing was done on a sample of naive CD8+ T cells from blood, with Jurkat cell RNA spiked in. All receptors derive from a human donor in good health. Some libraries in this study had Jurkat cell RNA spiked in. Each CDR3 is given without its conserved first and last residue.

CDR3 protein,V gene,J gene
ASGLVSGNAYNEQF,TRBV12-5,TRBJ2-1
AISDGTGANVLT,TRBV10-3,TRBJ2-6
ASIEELQPDTQY,TRBV7-9,TRBJ2-3
ASSNRQAYSNQPQH,TRBV12-3/TRBV12-4,TRBJ1-5
ASSNLGNRPGNTQY,TRBV12-3/TRBV12-4,TRBJ2-3
ASRGGRNEQF,TRBV12-3/TRBV12-4,TRBJ2-1
ASSPGLAADTQY,TRBV4-1,TRBJ2-3
ASSYRDRGGDTQY,TRBV5-4,TRBJ2-3
ASSPARDNEQF,TRBV13,TRBJ2-1
ASSQEGKSYTDTQY,TRBV4-3,TRBJ2-3
AGSLFGTFNRGAEQF,TRBV7-9,TRBJ2-1
ASSPDSQTGSPLH,TRBV19,TRBJ1-6
ASSSRTSGVYTDTQY,TRBV7-2,TRBJ2-3
ASSLWTGSYEQY,TRBV27,TRBJ2-7
ASSLAYTEAF,TRBV11-2,TRBJ1-1
ASSYTGDYQEAF,TRBV6-5,TRBJ1-1
ASSLNTGATNEKLF,TRBV7-9,TRBJ1-4
SVPQENTEAS,TRBV29-1,TRBJ1-1
ASSLAGVSSYEQY,TRBV5-1,TRBJ2-7
ASSSWTSDSYEQY,TRBV6-2/TRBV6-3,TRBJ2-7
ASSVGTVTRNEQF,TRBV4-3,TRBJ2-1
TSSMISTIRQETQY,TRBV19,TRBJ2-5
ASSLVRQVTEAF,TRBV7-9,TRBJ1-1
ASSPETGASTDTQY,TRBV13,TRBJ2-3
ASSYSIFGTVYEQY,TRBV6-2/TRBV6-3,TRBJ2-7
ASSLEGSPRY,TRBV7-2,TRBJ2-4
ASSQGQDSSNNQPQH,TRBV23-1,TRBJ1-5
ASSPRSGELF,TRBV27,TRBJ2-2
ASSPVAGNTEAF,TRBV4-1,TRBJ1-1
SARGDSSFYEQY,TRBV20-1,TRBJ2-7
ASSQPSGKNIQY,TRBV4-2,TRBJ2-4
SVWTGGDTEAF,TRBV29-1,TRBJ1-1